This TCR beta chain was retrieved from a study of cytomegalovirus exposure and HLA in healthy donors. Study findings and constraints: Cytomegalovirus association was assigned to 170 or so TCR beta chains. Highly shared sequence variants in one cluster were likely a sequencing artifact. In a later analysis, TCR association rates varied by HLA locus: DRB1 most, HLA-C fewest.

Comments on this clone: Its antigen is not known.

PCR involved 60 Vbeta and 13 Jbeta primers. Assay used: immunoSEQ multiplex PCR; TCRdb lists only in-frame clones, some missing. Its clone listing holds fewer than 100,000 clones. Germline-derived CDR1 and CDR2 are SGHRS and YFSETQ. The CDR3 consists of 16 residues. Germline trimming cut 2 bases from V and 6 bases from J; bases unmatched to any gene: 8. The specimen was PBMCs. This TCR derives from a man between 45 and 60 years old in good health and CMV-seronegative. The V and J genes are TRBV5-1 and TRBJ2-1, with 10 bases lining up with TRBD2. In DNA, the CDR3 is TGCGCCAGCAGCTTCCTAGCGGGGGCCCTAGGCAATGAGCAGTTCTTC. It specifies CASSFLAGALGNEQFF.